This TCR beta chain was documented in a study of cytomegalovirus exposure and HLA in healthy donors. This CDR3 has 13 residues. Germline CDR1 SGHRS, CDR2 YFSETQ. The V gene lost 4 bases and the J gene lost 1 base, with 8 bases spanning the gap. Concerning this clone: Other DNA variants within this sample encode the same CDR3.

The PCR had 60 Vbeta and 13 Jbeta primers. Some clones are missing from TCRdb's copy, which holds only in-frame ones; the method was immunoSEQ multiplex PCR. With 20,000 to 25,000 clones in the sample, the ten largest clones hold roughly 23%. The TCR originated in a man aged 55 to 69 in good health and CMV-seropositive. The sequenced material came from PBMCs. V is TRBV5-1 and J is TRBJ1-1; D might be TRBD1 (5 bases). The CDR3 loop is CASSRGQNTEAFF. DNA for the CDR3: TGCGCCAGCAGCCGAGGACAGAACACTGAAGCTTTCTTT.